The 8 T cell receptor beta chains reported below all come from one sample, sequenced in a study of T cells after yellow fever vaccination. TCRdb analysed the 5' RACE reads with MiXCR anew, one entry per CDR3 protein. The table includes approximately 350,000 distinct CDR3 sequences, roughly 12% detected once. The material sequenced was PBMCs, taken on the day of the first yellow fever vaccination. The receptors here all came from a man aged 18 to 30 who received the YFV17D yellow fever vaccine.

This clonotype was recorded many times. This chain joins TRBV29-1 and TRBJ1-1; D might be TRBD1 (6 bases). CDR3 size: 15 residues. Per germline, CDR1 SQVTM and CDR2 ANQGSEA. Between the trimmed V and J ends, which lost 8 bases and 7 bases, there was a span of 26 bases. The CDR3, as DNA: TGCAGCTCCAAGAGGGGACCAGGGGACGACCTTGAAGCTTTCTTT. Amino acids: CSSKRGPGDDLEAFF.

This clonotype was observed a handful of times. The rearrangement uses TRBV12-3 or TRBV12-4 and TRBJ2-1; 14 bases agree with TRBD2. The CDR3 totals 14 residues. V shed 7 bases and J 8 bases; nucleotides not matched to a gene: 4. The CDR3 reads CASTSGLAGDEQFF. CDR3 coding DNA: TGTGCCAGCACTTCGGGACTAGCGGGGGATGAGCAGTTCTTC.

This clonotype was counted at least ten times. The chain is built from TRBV5-1 and TRBJ1-6; D is undetermined. Germline loops: CDR1 SGHRS, CDR2 YFSETQ. The germline V and J ends were trimmed by 4 bases and 3 bases, with 11 bases remaining between them. The CDR3 spans 15 residues. The CDR3 region has the DNA TGCGCCAGCAGCAGCGACGCCTACTATAATTCACCCCTCCACTTT. Protein sequence: CASSSDAYYNSPLHF. Combining the CDR3 with reference TRBV5-1 and TRBJ1-6 gives the whole variable domain KAGVTQTPRYLIKTRGQQVTLSCSPISGHRSVSWYQQTPGQGLQFLFEYFSETQRNKGNFPGRFSGRQFSNSRSEMNVSTLELGDSALYLCASSSDAYYNSPLHFGNGTRLTVT.

This sequence joins TRBV28 and TRBJ2-2; a possible D gene is TRBD1 (6 bases). The CDR3 spans 15 residues. Germline loops: CDR1 MDHEN, CDR2 SYDVKM. The V end lost 6 bases, the J end lost 2 bases, and 13 bases lay between the germline ends. CDR3 amino acids: CASRPGQINTGELFF. The CDR3 bases are TGTGCCAGCAGGCCGGGACAAATAAACACCGGGGAGCTGTTTTTT.

The rearrangement links TRBV6-1 to TRBJ1-2, with TRBD1 as a possible D gene (5 bases). The germline V gene has CDR1 MNHNS and CDR2 SASEGT. V lost 3 bases and J lost 4, with 12 bases in between. The CDR3 has 14 residues. DNA for the CDR3: TGTGCCAGCAGTGATAGCAGGGTGAGCTATGGCTACACCTTC. Its translation: CASSDSRVSYGYTF.

This clonotype was seen only a few times. This chain joins TRBV6-6 and TRBJ1-2; D may be TRBD1 (6 bases). The CDR3 is 13 residues long. The V end was cut by 11 bases, the J end by 5 bases, with 18 bases between. CDR1 and CDR2 from the germline V gene are MNHNY and SVGAGI (reference sequence). The CDR3 region is CAGRFITGYGYTF. The CDR3 DNA is TGTGCCGGACGATTTATTACAGGGTATGGCTACACCTTC.

The chain combines TRBV19 with TRBJ1-2, with D hard to call. CDR3 length: 15 residues. The germline V and J ends were trimmed by 10 bases and 2 bases, with 20 bases remaining between them. Germline V gene lookup returns CDR1 LNHDA and CDR2 SQIVND (reference sequence). The chain's CDR3 is CATLDDWAGNYGYTF. CDR3 DNA: TGTGCCACTCTCGACGACTGGGCAGGAAACTATGGCTACACCTTC.

In nucleotides, the CDR3 is TGTGCCAGCAGCCCCCCGGGCAGGGGATTAGCCTACAATGAGCAGTTCTTC. Translation: CASSPPGRGLAYNEQFF. The rearrangement links TRBV7-3 to TRBJ2-1; D perhaps matches TRBD1 (6 bases). Germline lookup yields CDR1 SGHTA and CDR2 FQGTGA. V was shortened by 5 bases and J by 2 bases, with 19 bases between the two germline ends. CDR3 length: 17 amino acids.